These 8 T cell receptor beta chains came from one sample sequenced in a study of blood T cell repertoires in COVID-19. Libraries were prepared by immunoSEQ multiplex PCR; TCRdb keeps only in-frame clonotypes and omits some of them. The data contain 150,000 or so clones, roughly 70% of them seen just once; the ten biggest clones take up 3%. The specimen sequenced was peripheral blood. The source of these receptors is an elderly woman with acute or convalescent COVID-19.

J is TRBJ2-3 and V is TRBV10-3; perhaps TRBD2 as D (6 bases). V lost 3 bases to trimming and J lost 6 bases, with 7 bases between them. CDR1 and CDR2 (germline): ENHRY, SYGVKD. The CDR3 sequence is 12 residues long. The CDR3 DNA follows: TGTGCCATCAGTGAAACTAGCGATACGCAGTATTTT. Protein product: CAISETSDTQYF.

The chain employs TRBV10-2 and TRBJ2-2, with 7 bases lining up with TRBD2. V was pared by 4 bases and J by 5 bases, with 7 bases of the junction left unmatched. Germline CDR1 and CDR2: WSHSY and SAAADI. There are 15 residues in the CDR3. The CDR3 nucleotides read TGCGCCAGCAGTGTGTCGGGAGGTCGGACCGGGGAGCTGTTTTTT. It translates to CASSVSGGRTGELFF.

The chain couples TRBV27 to TRBJ1-2; 8 positions match TRBD1. This CDR3 region has 14 residues. With V trimmed by 4 bases and J by 4 bases, 5 bases remained unmatched. Germline CDR1 MNHEY, CDR2 SMNVEV (reference sequence). The CDR3 here is CASSSRGRGYGYTF. The CDR3 nucleotides are TGTGCCAGCAGTTCCAGGGGGCGAGGCTATGGCTACACCTTC.

The chain carries TRBV11-3 and TRBJ2-3, with 8 bases fitting TRBD2. Germline CDR1 and CDR2: SGHNT and YENEEA. Trimming removed 5 bases from V and 4 bases from J; junction bases left unmatched: 11. This CDR3 spans 16 amino acids. The CDR3 is CASSPRGAGVSDTQYF. CDR3 nucleotide sequence: TGTGCCAGCAGCCCCAGAGGAGCGGGAGTTTCAGATACGCAGTATTTT.

There are many counts of this clone. The chain couples TRBV27 to TRBJ1-2, with D hard to call. The CDR3 loop spans 14 amino acids. Deletions cut 0 bases from V and 4 bases from J, with 9 bases between. Looked up from germline, CDR1 is MNHEY and CDR2 is SMNVEV (reference sequence). CDR3 nucleotides: TGTGCCAGCAGTTTATCTCCCGGGTTCTATGGCTACACCTTC. Protein product: CASSLSPGFYGYTF.

The chain combines TRBV3-1 (or the pseudogene TRBV3-2) with TRBJ2-3; 10 nucleotides agree with TRBD2. Looked up from germline, CDR1 is LGHDT and CDR2 is YNNKEL (reference sequence). J gave up 3 bases and V 0 bases, and 6 bases lay outside the gene matches. This CDR3 contains 17 residues. This CDR3 is CASSQEFELAGTDTQYF. The CDR3 DNA is TGTGCCAGCAGCCAAGAATTCGAACTAGCGGGGACAGATACGCAGTATTTT.

The rearrangement uses TRBV7-8 and TRBJ2-3; D is unclear. Germline CDR1 and CDR2: SGHVS and FQNEAQ. The V end lost 1 base, the J end lost 0 bases, and 8 bases lay between the germline ends. The CDR3 loop spans 15 amino acids. In DNA, the CDR3 is TGTGCCAGCAGCTTAGGTACCAGAAGCACAGATACGCAGTATTTT. It specifies CASSLGTRSTDTQYF.

This chain joins TRBV2 and TRBJ2-2, with a possible D match to TRBD2 (6 bases). Germline CDR1 SNHLY, CDR2 FYNNEI. Trimming removed 1 base from V and 2 bases from J, with 11 bases in between. This CDR3 is 16 amino acids long. The CDR3 DNA sequence: TGTGCCAGCAGTGAAGGACTAGGTGATAACACCGGGGAGCTGTTTTTT. Translating gives CASSEGLGDNTGELFF. Full variable domain (outside the CDR3, taken from reference TRBV2 and TRBJ2-2): EPEVTQTPSHQVTQMGQEVILRCVPISNHLYFYWYRQILGQKVEFLVSFYNNEISEKSEIFDDQFSVERPDGSNFTLKIRSTKLEDSAMYFCASSEGLGDNTGELFFGEGSRLTVL.